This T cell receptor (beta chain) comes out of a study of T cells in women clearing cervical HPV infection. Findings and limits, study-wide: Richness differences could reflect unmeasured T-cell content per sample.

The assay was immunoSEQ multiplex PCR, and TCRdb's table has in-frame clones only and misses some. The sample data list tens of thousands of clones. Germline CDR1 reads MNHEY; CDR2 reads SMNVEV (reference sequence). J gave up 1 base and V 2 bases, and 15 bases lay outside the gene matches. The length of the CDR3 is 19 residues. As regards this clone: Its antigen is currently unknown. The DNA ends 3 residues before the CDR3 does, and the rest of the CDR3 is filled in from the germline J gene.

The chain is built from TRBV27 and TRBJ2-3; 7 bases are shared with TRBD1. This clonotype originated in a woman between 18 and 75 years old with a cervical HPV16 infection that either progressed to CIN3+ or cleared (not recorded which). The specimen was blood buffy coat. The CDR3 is CASSLTGARFSIGTDTQYF. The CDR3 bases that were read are TGTGCCAGCAGTTTAACAGGGGCCCGTTTTAGCATTGGCACAGATACG.